These 2 T cell receptor beta chains were all obtained from the same sample, sequenced in a study of beta chain features in type 1 diabetes. Their antigen targets remain unknown. Every bit of the isolated RNA underwent reverse transcription, so sequencing read expressed TCRB transcripts. Sequencing was performed with immunoSEQ multiplex PCR; in TCRdb, only in-frame clones are kept and a portion is missing. This sample has a few hundred thousand clones, with approximately 12% found just once. General observations from the study: Type 1 diabetes patients showed a moderate but significant shortening of TCRB CDR3s in all four CD4+ subsets.

The sequencing input was naive CD4+ T cells from blood. Source of these receptors: a woman younger than 35 with type 1 diabetes.

This clone was detected only a few times. The chain couples TRBV7-2 to TRBJ2-7; D gene ambiguous. CDR1 and CDR2 from the germline V gene are SGHTA and FQGNSA. The CDR3 totals 12 residues. Trimming stripped 2 bases from V and 6 bases from J, with 8 bases between. CDR3 amino acids: CASSLSAVEQYF. In DNA form, the CDR3 reads TGTGCCAGCAGCTTATCCGCAGTCGAGCAGTACTTC.

The sample holds a few counts of this clone. V is TRBV9 and J is TRBJ2-7; 8 bases fit TRBD2. This CDR3 comprises 15 residues. Per the germline V gene, CDR1 is SGDLS and CDR2 is YYNGEE. The V gene end was trimmed by 0 bases and the J gene end by 2 bases; junction bases not matched to a gene: 4. In DNA form, the CDR3 reads TGTGCCAGCAGCGTAGGGACTAGCACTCCCTACGAGCAGTACTTC. This encodes CASSVGTSTPYEQYF.